Below, one T cell receptor beta chain is given with its context. No antigen is known for it. Germline V gene lookup returns CDR1 SGHTA and CDR2 FQGNSA. CDR3 size: 16 residues. V lost 1 base, J lost 6 bases, and 15 bases lay in between. Running of the v3.0 immunoSEQ assay took place at survey level. Some clones are missing from TCRdb's copy, which holds only in-frame ones; the method was immunoSEQ multiplex PCR. The table has around 19,000 clones, about 92% seen once; the top ten hold around 7%. This sample was included in a study of long-term antiretroviral therapy in people with HIV. The study, taken as a whole, reports: The clones with expansion before ART were dominant in the repertoire at all time points.

Every specimen provided 1-10 million cryopreserved PBMC before DNA extraction took place. V usage is TRBV7-2 and J usage is TRBJ2-2; D is unclear. The receptor was isolated from a woman aged 45-65 years with HIV. The sequencing here drew on unsorted PBMCs, taken 4.4 years after starting antiretroviral therapy. The CDR3 here is CASSLGPDRRSGELFF. As DNA, the CDR3 is TGTGCCAGCAGCTTAGGACCCGATCGGCGGTCCGGGGAGCTGTTTTTT.